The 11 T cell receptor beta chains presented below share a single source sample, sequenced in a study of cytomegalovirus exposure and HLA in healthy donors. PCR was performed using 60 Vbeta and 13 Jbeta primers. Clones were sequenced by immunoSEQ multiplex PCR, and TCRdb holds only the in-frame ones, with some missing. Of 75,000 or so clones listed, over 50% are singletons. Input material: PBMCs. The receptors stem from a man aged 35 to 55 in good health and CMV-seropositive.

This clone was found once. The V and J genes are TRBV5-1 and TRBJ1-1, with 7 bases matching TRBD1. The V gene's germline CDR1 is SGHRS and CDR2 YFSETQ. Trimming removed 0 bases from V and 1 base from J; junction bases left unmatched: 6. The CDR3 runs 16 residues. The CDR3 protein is CASSLETGSGNTEAFF. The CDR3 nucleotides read TGCGCCAGCAGCTTGGAGACAGGGTCGGGGAACACTGAAGCTTTCTTT.

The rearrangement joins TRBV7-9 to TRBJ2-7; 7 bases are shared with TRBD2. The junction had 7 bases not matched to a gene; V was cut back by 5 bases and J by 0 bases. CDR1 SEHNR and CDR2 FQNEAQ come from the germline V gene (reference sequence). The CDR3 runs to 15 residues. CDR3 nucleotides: TGTGCCAGCAGCGCGGTGCGGGGGAACTCCTACGAGCAGTACTTC. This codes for CASSAVRGNSYEQYF.

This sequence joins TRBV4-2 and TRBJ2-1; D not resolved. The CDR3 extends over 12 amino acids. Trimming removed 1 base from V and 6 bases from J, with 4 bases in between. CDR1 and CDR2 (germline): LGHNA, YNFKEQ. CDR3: CASSQALNEQFF. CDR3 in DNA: TGTGCCAGCAGCCAAGCCCTCAATGAGCAGTTCTTC.

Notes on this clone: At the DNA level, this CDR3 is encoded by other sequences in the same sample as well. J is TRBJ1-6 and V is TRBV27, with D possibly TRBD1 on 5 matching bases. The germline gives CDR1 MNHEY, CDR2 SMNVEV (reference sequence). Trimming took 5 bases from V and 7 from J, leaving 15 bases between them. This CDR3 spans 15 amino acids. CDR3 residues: CASSPRGGGNSPLHF. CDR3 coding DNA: TGTGCCAGCAGTCCCCGGGGGGGAGGAAATTCACCCCTCCACTTT.

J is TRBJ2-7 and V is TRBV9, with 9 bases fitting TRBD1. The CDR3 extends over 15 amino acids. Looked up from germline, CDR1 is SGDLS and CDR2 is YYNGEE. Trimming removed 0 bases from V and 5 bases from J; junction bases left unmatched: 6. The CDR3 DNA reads TGTGCCAGCAGCGTAGCCGGGACAGGGTATAACGAGCAGTACTTC. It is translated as CASSVAGTGYNEQYF.

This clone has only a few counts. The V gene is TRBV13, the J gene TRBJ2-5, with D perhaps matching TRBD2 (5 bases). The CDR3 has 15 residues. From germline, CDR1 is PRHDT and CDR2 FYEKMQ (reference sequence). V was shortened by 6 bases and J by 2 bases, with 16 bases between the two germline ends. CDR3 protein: CASRNGLDIQETQYF. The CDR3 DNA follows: TGTGCCAGCAGAAACGGACTGGATATTCAAGAGACCCAGTACTTC.

CDR3 DNA sequence: TGTGCCACCAGCAGTGCGGGGCGCAATCAGCCCCAGCATTTT. This encodes CATSSAGRNQPQHF. The chain employs TRBV15 and TRBJ1-5, with a tentative D call TRBD1 (5 bases). Trimming shortened V by 3 bases and J by 2 bases, and 8 bases separated the two germline ends. Germline CDR1 LNHNV, CDR2 YYDKDF (reference sequence). The CDR3 is 14 amino acids.

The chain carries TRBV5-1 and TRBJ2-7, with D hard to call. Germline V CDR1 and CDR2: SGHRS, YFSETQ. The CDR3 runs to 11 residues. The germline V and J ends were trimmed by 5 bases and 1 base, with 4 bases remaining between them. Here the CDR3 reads CASRLSYEQYF. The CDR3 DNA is TGCGCCAGCAGACTTTCCTACGAGCAGTACTTC.

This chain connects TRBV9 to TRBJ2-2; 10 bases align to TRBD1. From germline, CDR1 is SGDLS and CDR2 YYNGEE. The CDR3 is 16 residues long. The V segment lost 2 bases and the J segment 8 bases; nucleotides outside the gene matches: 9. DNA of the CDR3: TGTGCCAGCAGCGTGCGACAGGGGGCGATCTCAGGGGAGCTGTTTTTT. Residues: CASSVRQGAISGELFF.

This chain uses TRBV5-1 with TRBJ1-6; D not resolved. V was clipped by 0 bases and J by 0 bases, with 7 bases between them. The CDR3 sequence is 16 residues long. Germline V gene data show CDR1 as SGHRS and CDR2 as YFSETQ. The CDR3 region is CASSLDLSSYNSPLHF. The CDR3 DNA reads TGCGCCAGCAGCTTGGATTTGAGCTCCTATAATTCACCCCTCCACTTT.

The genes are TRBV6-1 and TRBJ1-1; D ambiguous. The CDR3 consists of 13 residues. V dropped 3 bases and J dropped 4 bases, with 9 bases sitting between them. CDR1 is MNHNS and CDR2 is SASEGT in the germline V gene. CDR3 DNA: TGTGCCAGCAGTGAGTACGCCGGCACTGAAGCTTTCTTT. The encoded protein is CASSEYAGTEAFF.